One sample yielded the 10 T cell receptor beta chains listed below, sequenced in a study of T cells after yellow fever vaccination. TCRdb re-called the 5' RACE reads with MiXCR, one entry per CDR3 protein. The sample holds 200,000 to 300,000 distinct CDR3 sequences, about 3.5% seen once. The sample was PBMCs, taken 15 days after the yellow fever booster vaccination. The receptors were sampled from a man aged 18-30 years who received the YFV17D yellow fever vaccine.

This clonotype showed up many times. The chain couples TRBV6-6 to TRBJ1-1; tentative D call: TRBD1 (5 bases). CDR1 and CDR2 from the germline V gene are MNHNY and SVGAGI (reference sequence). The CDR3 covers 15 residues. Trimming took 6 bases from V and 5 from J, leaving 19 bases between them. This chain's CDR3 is CASSPQQGRITEAFF. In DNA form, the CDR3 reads TGTGCCAGCAGCCCCCAGCAGGGTCGGATTACTGAAGCTTTCTTT.

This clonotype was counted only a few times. The CDR3 bases are TGTGCCAGCAGCTCTGATCTAGCGGGGGGGCAGAACATTCAGTACTTC. Amino acid sequence: CASSSDLAGGQNIQYF. J is TRBJ2-4 and V is TRBV5-4; 12 bases line up with TRBD2. The ends lost 3 bases at V and 7 bases at J; junction bases unmatched: 8. There are 16 residues in the CDR3. The germline gives CDR1 SGHNT, CDR2 YYREEE (reference sequence).

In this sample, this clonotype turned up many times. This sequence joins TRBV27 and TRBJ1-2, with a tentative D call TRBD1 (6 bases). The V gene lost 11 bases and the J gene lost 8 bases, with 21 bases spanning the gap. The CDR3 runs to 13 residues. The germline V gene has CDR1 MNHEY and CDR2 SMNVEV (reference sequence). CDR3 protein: CAVGPGEASGYTF. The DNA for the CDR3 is TGTGCCGTAGGGCCAGGGGAAGCCTCAGGCTACACCTTC.

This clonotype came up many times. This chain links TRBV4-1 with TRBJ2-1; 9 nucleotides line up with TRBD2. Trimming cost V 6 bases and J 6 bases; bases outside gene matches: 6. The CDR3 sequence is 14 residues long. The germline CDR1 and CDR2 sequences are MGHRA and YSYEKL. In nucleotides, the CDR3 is TGCGCCAGCAGTCTGCCGACTAGCGGCAATGAGCAGTTCTTC. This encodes CASSLPTSGNEQFF.

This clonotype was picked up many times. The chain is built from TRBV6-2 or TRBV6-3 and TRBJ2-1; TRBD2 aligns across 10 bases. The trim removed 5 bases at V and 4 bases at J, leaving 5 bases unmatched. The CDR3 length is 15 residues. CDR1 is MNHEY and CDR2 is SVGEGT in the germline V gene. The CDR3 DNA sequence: TGTGCCAGCAGTCCTCTAGCGGGGGAGTACAATGAGCAGTTCTTC. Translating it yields CASSPLAGEYNEQFF.

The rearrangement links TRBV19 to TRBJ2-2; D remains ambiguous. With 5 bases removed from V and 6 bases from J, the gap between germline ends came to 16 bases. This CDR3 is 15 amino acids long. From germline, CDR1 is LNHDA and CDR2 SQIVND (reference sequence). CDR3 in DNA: TGTGCCAGTAGTCCAACACGGACGTCCCCCGGGGAGCTGTTTTTT. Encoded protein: CASSPTRTSPGELFF.

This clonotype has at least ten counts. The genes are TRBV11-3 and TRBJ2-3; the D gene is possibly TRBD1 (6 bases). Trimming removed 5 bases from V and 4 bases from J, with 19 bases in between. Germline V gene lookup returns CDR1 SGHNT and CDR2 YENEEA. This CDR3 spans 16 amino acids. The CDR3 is CASSPSVGGGSDTQYF. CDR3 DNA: TGTGCCAGCAGCCCCTCGGTTGGGGGCGGGTCAGATACGCAGTATTTT.

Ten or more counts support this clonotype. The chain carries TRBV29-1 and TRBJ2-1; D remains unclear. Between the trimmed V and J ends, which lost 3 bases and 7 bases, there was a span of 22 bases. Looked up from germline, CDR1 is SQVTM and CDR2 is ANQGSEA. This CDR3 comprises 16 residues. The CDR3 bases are TGCAGCGTTGATCTCTTATGGGCGAGCGTAGTTAATGAGCAGTTCTTC. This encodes CSVDLLWASVVNEQFF.

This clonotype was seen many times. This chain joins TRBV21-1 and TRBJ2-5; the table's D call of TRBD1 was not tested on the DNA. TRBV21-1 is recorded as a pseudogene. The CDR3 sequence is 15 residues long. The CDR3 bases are TGTGCCAGCAGCAAACCCCGACAGCTTGAGGAGACCCAGTACTTC. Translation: CASSKPRQLEETQYF.

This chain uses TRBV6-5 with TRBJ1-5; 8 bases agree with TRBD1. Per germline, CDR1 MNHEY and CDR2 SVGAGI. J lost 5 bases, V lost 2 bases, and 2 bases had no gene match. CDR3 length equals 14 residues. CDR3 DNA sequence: TGTGCCAGCAGTTACGACAGGGGATATCAGCCCCAGCATTTT. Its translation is CASSYDRGYQPQHF.